The sequence of this T cell receptor beta chain was determined in a study of cytomegalovirus exposure and HLA in healthy donors. CDR3 length equals 14 residues. J gave up 2 bases and V 4 bases, and 4 bases lay outside the gene matches. Germline V gene data show CDR1 as SGHTA and CDR2 as FQGTGA. Primers: 60 Vbeta forward and 13 Jbeta reverse. Profiled with immunoSEQ multiplex PCR; TCRdb holds only in-frame clones, not every one. The repertoire holds 200,000 to 300,000 clones, roughly 81% seen once, with approximately 2% in the top ten. This sequence originates from a woman between 40 and 50 years old in good health and CMV-seropositive. Material: PBMCs. This chain connects TRBV7-3 to TRBJ1-1; 7 nucleotides line up with TRBD1. CDR3 loop: CASSSQGFNTEAFF. The CDR3 coding sequence is TGTGCCAGCAGCTCACAGGGGTTCAACACTGAAGCTTTCTTT. Based on the CDR3 plus reference TRBV7-3 and TRBJ1-1, the full variable domain is GAGVSQTPSNKVTEKGKYVELRCDPISGHTALYWYRQSLGQGPEFLIYFQGTGAADDSGLPNDRFFAVRPEGSVSTLKIQRTERGDSAVYLCASSSQGFNTEAFFGQGTRLTVV.